One and the same sample provided the 4 T cell receptor beta chains below, sequenced in a study of cytomegalovirus exposure and HLA in healthy donors (TCRdb year 2017). Library creation used the immunoSEQ multiplex PCR assay. What TCRdb holds here is the immuneACCESS table cut down to in-frame rearrangements. Part of the clones is not present; checked against another copy, under half of the missing clones reflect an unresolved V gene, and the others are unexplained. For this sample the table gives more than 90,000 clones, of which about 91% were detected only once. 1.5% to 2% of the sample belongs to the ten largest clones. Sequencing was done on a sample of PBMCs. These receptors were collected from a man younger than 35 in good health and CMV-seronegative.

This sequence joins TRBV7-2 and TRBJ1-5; TRBD1 matches at 9 bases. The CDR3 spans 15 residues. Losses at the gene ends were 5 bases for V and 4 bases for J; bases not matched to a gene: 6. Germline CDR1 SGHTA, CDR2 FQGNSA. The CDR3 sequence is CASSHLGTGNQPQHF. In DNA, the CDR3 is TGTGCCAGCAGCCACCTAGGGACAGGGAATCAGCCCCAGCATTTT.

The sample holds one count of this clone. The chain links TRBV20-1 to TRBJ2-7, with D unclear. Germline CDR1 DFQATT, CDR2 SNEGSKA (reference sequence). This CDR3 comprises 11 residues. V was shortened by 1 base and J by 6 bases, with 7 bases between the two germline ends. CDR3 in amino acids: CSARVAVEQYF. CDR3 coding DNA: TGCAGTGCTAGAGTCGCGGTCGAGCAGTACTTC.

The chain joins TRBV10-3 to TRBJ2-3, with D maybe TRBD1 (6 bases). CDR1 and CDR2 from the germline V gene are ENHRY and SYGVKD. CDR3 length equals 14 residues. Trimming removed 3 bases at V and 3 bases at J, with 10 bases between. In DNA, the CDR3 is TGTGCCATCAGTGAACCAGACAGGACAGATACGCAGTATTTT. Translation: CAISEPDRTDTQYF.

This clone came up once. The CDR3 here is CATYGTSGESSYNEQFF. For the CDR3, the DNA is TGTGCCACCTATGGGACTAGCGGTGAAAGCTCCTACAATGAGCAGTTCTTC. The rearrangement links TRBV7-9 to TRBJ2-1; 11 nucleotides match TRBD2. After removal of 10 bases from V and 0 bases from J, the junction contained 11 bases not matched to a gene. CDR3 size: 17 residues. The V gene's germline CDR1 is SEHNR and CDR2 FQNEAQ (reference sequence).